This T cell receptor beta chain was found in a study of T-cell memory formation after mild COVID-19. Study findings and constraints: Later expanders leaned CD4+, whereas day 15 to 85 contracting clones were balanced CD4/CD8.

TCR alpha and TCR beta cDNA libraries carrying sample barcodes and UMIs were produced by 5'RACE using constant-segment primers. Via MiXCR, TCRdb re-called the 5' RACE reads, giving one row per CDR3 protein. The sample lists hundreds of thousands of distinct CDR3 sequences; approximately 23% were seen once. Germline CDR1 DFQATT, CDR2 SNEGSKA (reference sequence). V was pared by 4 bases and J by 0 bases, with 0 bases of the junction left unmatched. The CDR3 loop spans 13 amino acids. This clonotype was counted once. Its matching antigen is unknown. V gene TRBV20-1 combines with J gene TRBJ1-3; 7 positions agree with TRBD1. The clonotype was recovered from an adult woman who had mild COVID-19 (a few samples of this study predate the infection). Cell type and time point are not known. Material for sequencing was PBMCs or a T cell subset sorted from them (not recorded which). The CDR3 protein is CSATGGSGNTIYF. The CDR3 nucleotides read TGCAGTGCTACAGGGGGCTCTGGAAACACCATATATTTT.